The source of this TCR beta chain is a study of blood T cell repertoires in COVID-19. Study summary: COVID-19 samples, acute and convalescent, were from the United States, Italy and Spain.

Trimming shortened V by 5 bases and J by 4 bases, and 23 bases separated the two germline ends. The CDR3 has 17 residues. From germline, CDR1 is LNHDA and CDR2 SQIVND (reference sequence). Source study methods: Estimates of nucleated cell counts were drawn from the amplification of reference gene primers. TCRdb's copy holds only in-frame clones and misses some; the assay was immunoSEQ multiplex PCR. V and J calls and clone size are those listed in that table; D and trimming were worked out from the DNA. The sample consists of approximately 230,000 clones, around 89% of them appearing once. V gene TRBV19 combines with J gene TRBJ1-2; D ambiguous. Sequencing was carried out using peripheral blood. The clonotype originates from a woman between 25 and 40 years old with COVID-19, enrolled during active disease. CDR3 sequence (DNA): TGTGCCAGTAGTGCAAGGCGGGTGGAGTGGTTCCCCTATGGCTACACCTTC. Translating gives CASSARRVEWFPYGYTF.